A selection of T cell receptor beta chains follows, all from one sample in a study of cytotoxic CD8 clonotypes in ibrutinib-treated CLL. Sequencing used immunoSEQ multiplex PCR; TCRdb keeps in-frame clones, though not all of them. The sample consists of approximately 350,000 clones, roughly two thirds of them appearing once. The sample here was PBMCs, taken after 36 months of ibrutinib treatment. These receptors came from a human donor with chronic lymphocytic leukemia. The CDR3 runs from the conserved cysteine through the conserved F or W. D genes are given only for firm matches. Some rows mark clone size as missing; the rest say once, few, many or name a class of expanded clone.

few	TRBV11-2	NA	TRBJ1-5	TGTGCCAGCAGCTTAGGAAATCAGCCCCAGCATTTT	CASSLGNQPQHF
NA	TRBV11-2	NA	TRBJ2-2	TGTGCCAGCACCTCTGGGTGGGGGAACACCGGGGAGCTGTTTTTT	CASTSGWGNTGELFF
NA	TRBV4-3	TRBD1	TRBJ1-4	TGCGCCAGCAGCCAAGCCTTGGGACAGGGGAATGAAAAACTGTTTTTT	CASSQALGQGNEKLFF
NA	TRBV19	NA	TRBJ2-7	TGTGCCAGTAGTATTAAGATGGGTTTCTACGAGCAGTACTTC	CASSIKMGFYEQYF
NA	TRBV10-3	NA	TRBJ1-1	TGTGCCATCACAAGGGGCACTGAAGCTTTCTTT	CAITRGTEAFF
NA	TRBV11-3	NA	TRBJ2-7	TGTGCCAGCAGCTTGATGGACATTGGTGGCCACGAGCAGTACTTC	CASSLMDIGGHEQYF
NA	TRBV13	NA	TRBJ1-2	TGTGCCAGCAGCTTAGGCCGGGGCAGCTATGGCTACACCTTC	CASSLGRGSYGYTF
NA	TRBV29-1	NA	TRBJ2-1	TGCAGCGGTGACAGCTACAATGAGCAGTTCTTC	CSGDSYNEQFF
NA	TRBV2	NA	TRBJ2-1	TGTGCCAGCAGTGAAGCGCTTCACAATGAGCAGTTCTTC	CASSEALHNEQFF
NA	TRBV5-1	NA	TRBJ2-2	TGCGCCAGCAGCTTTTCCCGGGGGCCCGGGGAGCTGTTTTTT	CASSFSRGPGELFF
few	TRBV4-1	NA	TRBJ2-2	TGCGCCAGCAGCCATAAAGGGAGGACCGGGGAGCTGTTTTTT	CASSHKGRTGELFF
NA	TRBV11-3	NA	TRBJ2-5	TGTGCCAGCAGCTTAGTGGGGGACCTCCAAGAGACCCAGTACTTC	CASSLVGDLQETQYF
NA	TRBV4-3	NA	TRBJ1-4	TGCGCCAGCAGCCAAGATTTCACAAAACTGTTTTTT	CASSQDFTKLFF
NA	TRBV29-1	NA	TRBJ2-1	TGCAGCGGATCACGGGACGTCACCTACAATGAGCAGTTCTTC	CSGSRDVTYNEQFF
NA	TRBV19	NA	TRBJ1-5	TGTGCCAGTAGTCGGCAAGATCAGCCCCAGCATTTT	CASSRQDQPQHF
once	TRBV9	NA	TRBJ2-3	TGTGCCAGCAGCGTAGCCCGGAATCGGGGCACAGATACGCAGTATTTT	CASSVARNRGTDTQYF
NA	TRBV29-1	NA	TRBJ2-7	TGCAGCGCGGTCCTCCCCTACGAGCAGTACTTC	CSAVLPYEQYF
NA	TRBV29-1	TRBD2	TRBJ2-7	TGCAGCGTTGAACCGGGACTAGGGGACTACGAGCAGTACTTC	CSVEPGLGDYEQYF
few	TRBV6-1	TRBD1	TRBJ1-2	TGTGCCAGCAGTGAAGCCTGGACAGGGGGCGGCTACACCTTC	CASSEAWTGGGYTF
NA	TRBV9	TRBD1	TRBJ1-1	TGTGCCAGCAAGGGGCAGGGGGCTATGAACACTGAAGCTTTCTTT	CASKGQGAMNTEAFF
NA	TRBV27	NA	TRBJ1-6	TGTGCCAGCAGTTTCCGGACAAGCCTTTATAATTCACCCCTCCACTTT	CASSFRTSLYNSPLHF
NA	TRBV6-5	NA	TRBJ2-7	TGTGCCAGCTCCCCGAGTGGTTCCTACGAGCAGTACTTC	CASSPSGSYEQYF
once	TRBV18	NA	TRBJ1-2	TGTGCCAGCTCACCACCGGAGCTTTTAAGGTTCCAGGACGGCTACACCTTC	CASSPPELLRFQDGYTF
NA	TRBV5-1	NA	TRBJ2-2	TGCGCCAGCAGTTATAGGACCTCCGCGAACACCGGGGAGCTGTTTTTT	CASSYRTSANTGELFF
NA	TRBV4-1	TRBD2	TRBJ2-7	TGCGCCAGCAGCCAGCTAGCGGGGGACTACGAGCAGTACTTC	CASSQLAGDYEQYF
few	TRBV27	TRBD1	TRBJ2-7	TGTGCCAGCAGTATCCGGGACAGTTACGAGCAGTACTTC	CASSIRDSYEQYF
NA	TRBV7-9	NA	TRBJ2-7	TGTGCCAGCAGCAAGACAGGCATCAACGAGCAGTACTTC	CASSKTGINEQYF
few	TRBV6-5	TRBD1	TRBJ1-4	TGTGCCAGCAGTACACAGGGGGCTAATGAAAAACTGTTTTTT	CASSTQGANEKLFF